Presented here are 9 T cell receptor beta chains from one specimen sequenced in a study of identifying expanded T cells in peripheral blood. The table came from immunoSEQ multiplex PCR; TCRdb's copy has only in-frame clones and leaves some out. The data show roughly 96,000 clones, roughly 86% seen once. Sequencing used blood. Every receptor here comes from a person aged 18-69 years in good health.

CDR3 DNA sequence: TGTGCCGGCACGGGCGGCAACTACTATGGCTACACCTTC. Translated: CAGTGGNYYGYTF. The V call is TRBV30, the J call TRBJ1-2; the D is unclear. Germline V gene data show CDR1 as GTSNPN and CDR2 as SVGIG (reference sequence). This CDR3 region has 13 residues. Trimming stripped 8 bases from V and 3 bases from J, with 16 bases between. The whole variable domain, remainder taken from reference TRBV30 and TRBJ1-2, is SQTIHQWPATLVQPVGSPLSLECTVEGTSNPNLYWYRQAAGRGLQLLFYSVGIGQISSEVPQNLSASRPQDRQFILSSKKLLLSDSGFYLCAGTGGNYYGYTFGSGTRLTVV.

This chain links TRBV5-4 with TRBJ1-1; D ambiguous. This CDR3 has 14 amino acids. Germline CDR1 is SGHNT and CDR2 is YYREEE (reference sequence). The germline V and J ends were trimmed by 3 bases and 6 bases, with 15 bases remaining between them. The CDR3 DNA reads TGTGCCAGCAGCTCGATCTCGAAGGAGGCTGAAGCTTTCTTT. Translated: CASSSISKEAEAFF.

The chain links TRBV29-1 to TRBJ2-1, with D perhaps assigned TRBD1 or TRBD2 (5 bases each). This CDR3 comprises 15 residues. CDR1 SQVTM and CDR2 ANQGSEA come from the germline V gene. V lost 1 base, J lost 3 bases, and 13 bases lay in between. The CDR3 is CSVEVDGALYNEQFF. In DNA, the CDR3 is TGCAGCGTTGAAGTGGACGGGGCCCTCTACAATGAGCAGTTCTTC.

The chain is built from TRBV5-1 and TRBJ2-5, with D unresolved. Germline CDR1 is SGHRS and CDR2 is YFSETQ. The CDR3 is 14 amino acids. V shed 1 base and J shed 5 bases, with 12 bases lying between them. The CDR3, as DNA: TGCGCCAGCAGCTTGTACGGGTCCAGGGAGACCCAGTACTTC. Translating it yields CASSLYGSRETQYF.

CDR3 loop: CASTSGTASTDTQYF. Written as DNA, the CDR3 is TGTGCCAGCACTTCCGGGACGGCTAGCACAGATACGCAGTATTTT. The V and J genes are TRBV2 and TRBJ2-3; D may correspond to TRBD1 or TRBD2 (5 bases each). The CDR3 loop spans 15 amino acids. The germline V gene encodes CDR1 SNHLY and CDR2 FYNNEI. Trimming pared 7 bases from V and 0 bases from J, leaving 14 bases between.

There are a few counts of this clone. The J gene is TRBJ1-2, the V gene TRBV28; no definite D call. The CDR3 contains 13 residues. V was trimmed by 3 bases and J by 8 bases, leaving 13 bases between them. Germline CDR1 and CDR2: MDHEN and SYDVKM. CDR3 region: CASSLPGGSGYTF. The DNA of the CDR3 is TGTGCCAGCAGTTTGCCGGGAGGTAGCGGCTACACCTTC.

The chain combines TRBV30 with TRBJ2-5; D possibly corresponds to TRBD1 (6 bases). Trimming cost V 0 bases and J 4 bases, with 9 bases left between them. In germline, CDR1 is GTSNPN, CDR2 SVGIG (reference sequence). CDR3 length: 13 amino acids. CDR3 in amino acids: CAWSVTGLETQYF. The DNA for the CDR3 is TGTGCCTGGAGTGTTACAGGGTTAGAGACCCAGTACTTC.

The gene calls are TRBV4-1 and TRBJ1-1; D unclear. The germline V and J ends were trimmed by 4 bases and 10 bases, with 19 bases remaining between them. Germline CDR1 reads MGHRA; CDR2 reads YSYEKL. There are 14 residues in the CDR3. The CDR3 loop is CASSPPVPGSAAFF. The CDR3 DNA sequence: TGCGCCAGCAGCCCCCCAGTCCCCGGGAGTGCAGCTTTCTTT.

The V and J genes are TRBV7-9 and TRBJ1-1, with D tentatively TRBD1 (5 bases). V lost 1 base and J 7 bases, leaving 19 bases between the germline ends. CDR1 SEHNR and CDR2 FQNEAQ come from the germline V gene (reference sequence). This CDR3 has 16 residues. CDR3 bases: TGTGCCAGCAGCTTAGGAGGTGGTAGGGGCAGGGTTGAAGCTTTCTTT. Its translation: CASSLGGGRGRVEAFF.